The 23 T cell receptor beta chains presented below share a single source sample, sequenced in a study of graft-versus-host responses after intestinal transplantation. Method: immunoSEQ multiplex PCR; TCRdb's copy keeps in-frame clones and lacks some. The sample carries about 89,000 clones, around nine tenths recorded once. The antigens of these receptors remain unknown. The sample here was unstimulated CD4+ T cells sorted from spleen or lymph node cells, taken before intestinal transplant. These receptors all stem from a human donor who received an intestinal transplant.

The CDR3 sequence is CASSRSQDPGDPYEQYF. CDR3 nucleotides: TGCGCCAGCAGCCGAAGCCAGGACCCGGGAGACCCCTACGAGCAGTACTTC. The genes are TRBV4-1 and TRBJ2-7; TRBD2 is a possible D gene (6 bases). The ends were cut back, 4 bases at V and 2 bases at J, with 21 bases in the middle. The CDR3 is 17 residues long. Germline V gene sequence: CDR1 MGHRA, CDR2 YSYEKL.

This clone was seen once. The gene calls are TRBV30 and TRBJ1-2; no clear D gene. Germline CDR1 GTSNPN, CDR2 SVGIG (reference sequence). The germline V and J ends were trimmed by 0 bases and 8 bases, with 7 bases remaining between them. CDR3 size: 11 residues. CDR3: CAWSVGRGYTF. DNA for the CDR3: TGTGCCTGGAGTGTAGGCCGGGGCTACACCTTC. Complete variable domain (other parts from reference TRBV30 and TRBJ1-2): SQTIHQWPATLVQPVGSPLSLECTVEGTSNPNLYWYRQAAGRGLQLLFYSVGIGQISSEVPQNLSASRPQDRQFILSSKKLLLSDSGFYLCAWSVGRGYTFGSGTRLTVV.

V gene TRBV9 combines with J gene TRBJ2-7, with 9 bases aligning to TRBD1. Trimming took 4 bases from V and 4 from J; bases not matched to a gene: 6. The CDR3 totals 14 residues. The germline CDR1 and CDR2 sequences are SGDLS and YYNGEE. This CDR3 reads CASSFGQGTYEQYF. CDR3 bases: TGTGCCAGCAGCTTTGGACAGGGGACGTACGAGCAGTACTTC. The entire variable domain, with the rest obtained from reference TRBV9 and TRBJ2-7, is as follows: DSGVTQTPKHLITATGQRVTLRCSPRSGDLSVYWYQQSLDQGLQFLIQYYNGEERAKGNILERFSAQQFPDLHSELNLSSLELGDSALYFCASSFGQGTYEQYFGPGTRLTVT.

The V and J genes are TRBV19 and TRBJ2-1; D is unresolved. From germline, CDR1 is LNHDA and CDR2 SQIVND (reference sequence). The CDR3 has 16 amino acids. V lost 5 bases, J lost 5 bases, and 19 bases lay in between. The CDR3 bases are TGTGCCAGTAGTCCCCGTACGACCCGCTGGGACAATGAGCAGTTCTTC. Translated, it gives CASSPRTTRWDNEQFF.

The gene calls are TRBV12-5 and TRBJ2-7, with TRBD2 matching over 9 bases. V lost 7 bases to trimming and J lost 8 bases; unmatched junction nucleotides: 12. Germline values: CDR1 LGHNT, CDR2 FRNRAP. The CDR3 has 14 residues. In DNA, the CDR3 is TGTGCTAGTGCTAAGACTAGCGGCTTAGATCAGCAGTACTTC. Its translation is CASAKTSGLDQQYF.

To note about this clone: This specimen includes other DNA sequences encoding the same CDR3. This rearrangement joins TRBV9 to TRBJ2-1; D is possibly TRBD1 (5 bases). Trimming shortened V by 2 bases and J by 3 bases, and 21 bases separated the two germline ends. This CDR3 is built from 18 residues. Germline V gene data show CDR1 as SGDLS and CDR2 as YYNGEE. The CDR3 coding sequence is TGTGCCAGCAGCGTGGGGCCGGGTTCCCTAGGCAGCTACAATGAGCAGTTCTTC. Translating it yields CASSVGPGSLGSYNEQFF. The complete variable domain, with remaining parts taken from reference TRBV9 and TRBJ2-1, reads DSGVTQTPKHLITATGQRVTLRCSPRSGDLSVYWYQQSLDQGLQFLIQYYNGEERAKGNILERFSAQQFPDLHSELNLSSLELGDSALYFCASSVGPGSLGSYNEQFFGPGTRLTVL.

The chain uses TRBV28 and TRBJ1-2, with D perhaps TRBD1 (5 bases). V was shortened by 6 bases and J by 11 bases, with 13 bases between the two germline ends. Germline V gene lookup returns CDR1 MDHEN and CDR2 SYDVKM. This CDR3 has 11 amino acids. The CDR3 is CASSPGREYTF. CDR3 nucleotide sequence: TGTGCCAGCAGCCCGGGACGGGAATACACCTTC.

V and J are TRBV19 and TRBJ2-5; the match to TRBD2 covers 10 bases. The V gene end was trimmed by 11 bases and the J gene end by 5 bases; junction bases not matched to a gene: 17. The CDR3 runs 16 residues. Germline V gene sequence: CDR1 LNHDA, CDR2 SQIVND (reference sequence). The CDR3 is CAVKVQREGREETQYF. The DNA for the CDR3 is TGTGCCGTTAAAGTCCAGCGGGAGGGCCGGGAGGAGACCCAGTACTTC.

The CDR3 loop is CASSFRASGSMMNTQYF. DNA of the CDR3: TGTGCCAGCAGCTTCAGGGCTAGCGGGAGTATGATGAATACGCAGTATTTT. The gene calls are TRBV7-8 and TRBJ2-3, with 10 bases that match TRBD2. Losses at the gene ends were 3 bases for V and 7 bases for J; bases not matched to a gene: 13. CDR3 size: 17 residues. The germline CDR1 and CDR2 sequences are SGHVS and FQNEAQ.

CDR3 DNA sequence: TGTGCCAGTAGTATAGTGTTGGGATTACGCTCTGGAAACACCATATATTTT. Amino acid sequence: CASSIVLGLRSGNTIYF. The rearrangement uses TRBV19 and TRBJ1-3; no reliable D call. The CDR3 runs to 17 residues. Germline loops: CDR1 LNHDA, CDR2 SQIVND (reference sequence). Between the trimmed V and J ends, which lost 1 base and 0 bases, there was a span of 13 bases.

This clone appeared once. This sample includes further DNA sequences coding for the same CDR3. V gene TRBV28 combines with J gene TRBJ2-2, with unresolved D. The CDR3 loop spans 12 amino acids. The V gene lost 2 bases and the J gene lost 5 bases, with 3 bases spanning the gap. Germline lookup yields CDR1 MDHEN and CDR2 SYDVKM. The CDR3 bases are TGTGCCAGCAGTTTAAGTACCGGGGAGCTGTTTTTT. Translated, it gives CASSLSTGELFF.

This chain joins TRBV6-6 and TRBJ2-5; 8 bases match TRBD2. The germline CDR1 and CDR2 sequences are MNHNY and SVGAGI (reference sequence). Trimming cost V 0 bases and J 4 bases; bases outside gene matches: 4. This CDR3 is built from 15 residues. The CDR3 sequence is CASSYSAGEAETQYF. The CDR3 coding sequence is TGTGCCAGCAGTTACTCAGCGGGAGAGGCAGAGACCCAGTACTTC.

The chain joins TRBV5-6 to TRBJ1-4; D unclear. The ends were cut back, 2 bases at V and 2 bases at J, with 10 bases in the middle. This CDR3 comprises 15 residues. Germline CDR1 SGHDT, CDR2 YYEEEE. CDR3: CASSFGRTTNEKLFF. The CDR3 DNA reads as TGTGCCAGCAGCTTCGGTAGGACTACTAATGAAAAACTGTTTTTT.

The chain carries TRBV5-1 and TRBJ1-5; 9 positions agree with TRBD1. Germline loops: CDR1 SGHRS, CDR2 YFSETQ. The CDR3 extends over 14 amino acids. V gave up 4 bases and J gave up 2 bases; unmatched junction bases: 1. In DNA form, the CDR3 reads TGCGCCAGCAGCCGGACAGGGGGCAATCAGCCCCAGCATTTT. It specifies CASSRTGGNQPQHF.

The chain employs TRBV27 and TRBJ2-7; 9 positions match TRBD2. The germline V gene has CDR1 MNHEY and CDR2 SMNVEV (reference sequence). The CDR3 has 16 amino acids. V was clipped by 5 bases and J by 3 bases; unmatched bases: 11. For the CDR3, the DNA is TGTGCCAGCAGTCTCCGGATAGCGGGGGCCAACTACGAGCAGTACTTC. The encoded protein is CASSLRIAGANYEQYF.

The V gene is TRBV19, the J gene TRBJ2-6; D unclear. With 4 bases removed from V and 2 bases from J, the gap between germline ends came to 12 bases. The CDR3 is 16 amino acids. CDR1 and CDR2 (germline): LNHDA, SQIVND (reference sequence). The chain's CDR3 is CASSTRLSAGANVLTF. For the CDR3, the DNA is TGTGCCAGTAGTACACGCCTGTCGGCTGGGGCCAACGTCCTGACTTTC.

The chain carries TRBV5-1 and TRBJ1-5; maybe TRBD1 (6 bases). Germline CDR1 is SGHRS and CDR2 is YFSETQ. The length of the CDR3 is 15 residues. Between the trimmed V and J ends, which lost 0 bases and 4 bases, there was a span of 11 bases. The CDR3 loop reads CASSLVAGENQPQHF. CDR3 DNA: TGCGCCAGCAGCTTGGTGGCAGGGGAAAATCAGCCCCAGCATTTT.

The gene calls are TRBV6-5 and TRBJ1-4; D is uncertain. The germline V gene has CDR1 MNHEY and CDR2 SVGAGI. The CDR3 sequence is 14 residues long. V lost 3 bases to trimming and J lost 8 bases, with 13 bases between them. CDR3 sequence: CASSYGNVREKLFF. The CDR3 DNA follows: TGTGCCAGCAGTTATGGCAACGTGCGGGAAAAACTGTTTTTT.

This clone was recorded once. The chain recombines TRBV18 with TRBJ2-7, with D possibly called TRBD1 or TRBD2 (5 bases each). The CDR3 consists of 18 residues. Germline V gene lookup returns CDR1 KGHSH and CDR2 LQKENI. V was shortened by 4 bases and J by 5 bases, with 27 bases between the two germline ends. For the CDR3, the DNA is TGTGCCAGCTCACGCCGGGGCCAGCCCGCCCCTCAGGGTAACGAGCAGTACTTC. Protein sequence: CASSRRGQPAPQGNEQYF.

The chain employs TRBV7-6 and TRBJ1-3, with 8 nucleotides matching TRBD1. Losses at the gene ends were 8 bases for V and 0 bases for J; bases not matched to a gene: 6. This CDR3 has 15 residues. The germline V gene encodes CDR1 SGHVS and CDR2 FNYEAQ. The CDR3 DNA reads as TGTGCCAGCGGGAGAACAGGGGGCTCTGGAAACACCATATATTTT. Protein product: CASGRTGGSGNTIYF.

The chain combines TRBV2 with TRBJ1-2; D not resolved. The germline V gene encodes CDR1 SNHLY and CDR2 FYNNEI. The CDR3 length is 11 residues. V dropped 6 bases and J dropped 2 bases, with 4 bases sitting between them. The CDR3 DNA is TGTGCCAGCAGGGACAACTATGGCTACACCTTC. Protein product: CASRDNYGYTF. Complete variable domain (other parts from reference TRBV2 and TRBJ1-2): EPEVTQTPSHQVTQMGQEVILRCVPISNHLYFYWYRQILGQKVEFLVSFYNNEISEKSEIFDDQFSVERPDGSNFTLKIRSTKLEDSAMYFCASRDNYGYTFGSGTRLTVV.

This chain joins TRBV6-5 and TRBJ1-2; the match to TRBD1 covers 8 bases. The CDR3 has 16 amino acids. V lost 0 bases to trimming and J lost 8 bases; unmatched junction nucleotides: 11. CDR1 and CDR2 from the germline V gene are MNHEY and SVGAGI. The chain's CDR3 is CASSYSTKDRGRGYTF. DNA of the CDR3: TGTGCCAGCAGTTACTCGACAAAAGACAGGGGAAGGGGCTACACCTTC.

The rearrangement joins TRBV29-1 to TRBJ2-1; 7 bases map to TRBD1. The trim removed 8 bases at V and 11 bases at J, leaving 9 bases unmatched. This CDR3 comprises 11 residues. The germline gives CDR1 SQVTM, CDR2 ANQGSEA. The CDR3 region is CSPSLRGQQFF. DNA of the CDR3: TGCAGCCCCTCTTTGAGGGGGCAGCAGTTCTTC.